The rows below give T cell receptor beta chains drawn from one sample of a study of technical replicates of blood from a handful of donors. TCRdb keeps only in-frame clones here, not all; method: immunoSEQ multiplex PCR. The table includes tens of thousands of clones, just under 95% detected once. The sample was T cells isolated from PBMCs. These receptors were collected from a human donor in good health. Each CDR3 is given with its conserved first and last residue. The order of the fields is clone size, D gene, V gene, J gene, CDR3 protein, CDR3 DNA. A D gene is named only where the DNA matches it firmly. A row's size may be missing; if present it is once, few, many or a size class.

clone size: NA
D gene: TRBD2
V gene: TRBV5-1
J gene: TRBJ2-3
CDR3 protein: CASRGSGGRSTDTQYF
CDR3 DNA: TGCGCCAGCAGGGGTAGCGGGGGGCGTAGCACAGATACGCAGTATTTT

clone size: NA
D gene: NA
V gene: TRBV4-1
J gene: TRBJ1-2
CDR3 protein: CASSQDLPGKGYTF
CDR3 DNA: TGCGCCAGCAGCCAAGATTTGCCCGGGAAAGGCTACACCTTC

clone size: NA
D gene: NA
V gene: TRBV19
J gene: TRBJ2-1
CDR3 protein: CASSIGLRGSYNEQFF
CDR3 DNA: TGTGCCAGTAGTATAGGTCTCAGGGGCTCCTACAATGAGCAGTTCTTC

clone size: NA
D gene: NA
V gene: TRBV6-5
J gene: TRBJ1-4
CDR3 protein: CASTQGFNEKLFF
CDR3 DNA: TGTGCCAGCACGCAGGGGTTTAATGAAAAACTGTTTTTT

clone size: NA
D gene: TRBD2
V gene: TRBV6-5
J gene: TRBJ2-1
CDR3 protein: CASRGLAGYNEQFF
CDR3 DNA: TGTGCCAGCAGGGGACTAGCGGGCTACAATGAGCAGTTCTTC

clone size: NA
D gene: NA
V gene: TRBV28
J gene: TRBJ1-5
CDR3 protein: CASSSTLTNQPQHF
CDR3 DNA: TGTGCCAGCAGTTCTACTTTAACCAATCAGCCCCAGCATTTT

clone size: NA
D gene: NA
V gene: TRBV29-1
J gene: TRBJ1-2
CDR3 protein: CSVAYRADYGYTF
CDR3 DNA: TGCAGCGTTGCATACAGGGCCGACTATGGCTACACCTTC

clone size: NA
D gene: TRBD1
V gene: TRBV19
J gene: TRBJ2-7
CDR3 protein: CASSRDRTPYEQYF
CDR3 DNA: TGTGCCAGTAGCCGGGACAGAACACCATACGAGCAGTACTTC

clone size: NA
D gene: NA
V gene: TRBV11-2
J gene: TRBJ1-1
CDR3 protein: CASSSLTLRDEAFF
CDR3 DNA: TGTGCCAGCAGCTCCCTCACCCTCCGGGATGAAGCTTTCTTT

clone size: once
D gene: NA
V gene: TRBV5-1
J gene: TRBJ1-1
CDR3 protein: CASSRLYQGNEAFF
CDR3 DNA: TGCGCCAGCAGCCGCCTTTACCAGGGCAATGAAGCTTTCTTT

clone size: NA
D gene: TRBD2
V gene: TRBV11-2
J gene: TRBJ2-7
CDR3 protein: CASSQPGGDTYEQYF
CDR3 DNA: TGTGCCAGCAGCCAACCCGGGGGGGATACCTACGAGCAGTACTTC

clone size: NA
D gene: NA
V gene: TRBV11-2
J gene: TRBJ2-5
CDR3 protein: CASSPTARAETQYF
CDR3 DNA: TGTGCCAGCAGCCCGACAGCCCGCGCGGAGACCCAGTACTTC

clone size: NA
D gene: NA
V gene: TRBV4-1
J gene: TRBJ1-1
CDR3 protein: CASSQGRDTEAFF
CDR3 DNA: TGCGCCAGCAGCCAGGGTCGGGACACTGAAGCTTTCTTT

clone size: few
D gene: TRBD1
V gene: TRBV6-5
J gene: TRBJ1-1
CDR3 protein: CASTDRDEAFF
CDR3 DNA: TGTGCCAGCACCGACAGGGATGAAGCTTTCTTT

clone size: NA
D gene: NA
V gene: TRBV28
J gene: TRBJ2-7
CDR3 protein: CATGGGGFYEQYF
CDR3 DNA: TGTGCCACCGGAGGGGGCGGGTTTTACGAGCAGTACTTC

clone size: NA
D gene: TRBD1
V gene: TRBV19
J gene: TRBJ2-2
CDR3 protein: CASSIQGAVGELFF
CDR3 DNA: TGTGCCAGTAGTATACAGGGGGCCGTCGGGGAGCTGTTTTTT

clone size: NA
D gene: NA
V gene: TRBV30
J gene: TRBJ1-2
CDR3 protein: CAWSSDSVGYTF
CDR3 DNA: TGTGCCTGGAGTTCCGACTCGGTAGGCTACACCTTC

clone size: NA
D gene: NA
V gene: TRBV5-1
J gene: TRBJ1-2
CDR3 protein: CASSLESTNYGYTF
CDR3 DNA: TGCGCCAGCAGCTTGGAATCCACTAACTATGGCTACACCTTC

clone size: NA
D gene: NA
V gene: TRBV4-1
J gene: TRBJ1-2
CDR3 protein: CASSQGPGSGYTF
CDR3 DNA: TGCGCCAGCAGCCAAGGTCCGGGTAGTGGCTACACCTTC

clone size: NA
D gene: TRBD2
V gene: TRBV19
J gene: TRBJ2-1
CDR3 protein: CASSTSGTAYNEQFF
CDR3 DNA: TGTGCCAGTAGCACTAGCGGGACAGCCTACAATGAGCAGTTCTTC

clone size: NA
D gene: TRBD1
V gene: TRBV6-1
J gene: TRBJ2-7
CDR3 protein: CASRDGTGGVYEQYF
CDR3 DNA: TGTGCCAGCAGGGACGGGACAGGGGGCGTCTACGAGCAGTACTTC

clone size: few
D gene: NA
V gene: TRBV2
J gene: TRBJ1-2
CDR3 protein: CASRIRAGPYGYTF
CDR3 DNA: TGTGCCTCCCGTATCAGGGCAGGTCCCTATGGCTACACCTTC

clone size: NA
D gene: TRBD1
V gene: TRBV7-9
J gene: TRBJ1-1
CDR3 protein: CASITQGGEAFF
CDR3 DNA: TGTGCCAGCATTACACAGGGGGGTGAAGCTTTCTTT

clone size: NA
D gene: NA
V gene: TRBV20-1
J gene: TRBJ2-7
CDR3 protein: CSASDNYEQYF
CDR3 DNA: TGCAGTGCTAGTGACAACTACGAGCAGTACTTC